A single T cell receptor beta chain is shown here with its context. The data stem from a study of blood T cells in healthy people across ages. The CDR3 runs to 13 residues. Germline CDR1 reads DFQATT; CDR2 reads SNEGSKA (reference sequence). The germline V and J ends were trimmed by 3 bases and 4 bases, with 12 bases remaining between them. For the second PCR, which ran for about 7 to 11 cycles, a sample-barcoded 5' primer and a J-beta primer mix were used. Each CDR3 protein is one row after TCRdb ran MiXCR on the 5' RACE reads. The sample contains about 640,000 distinct CDR3 sequences, about 30% of which appear only once.

V usage is TRBV20-1 and J usage is TRBJ1-2; D unclear. The sample taken for sequencing was blood. This TCR derives from an elderly woman in good health. The CDR3 loop reads CSARNTRSYGYTF. The CDR3 DNA is TGCAGTGCTAGGAACACACGGAGCTATGGCTACACCTTC.